This T cell receptor (beta chain) was sequenced during a study of Ad26.COV2.S vaccination and SARS-CoV-2 variants. The study, taken as a whole, reports: An underestimation of total T cell responses may have resulted from the TCR breadth and depth analyses. People who got the vaccine had more spike-specific TCR breadth than people who got placebo. Similar non-spike TCR breadth was seen in vaccine and placebo recipients. Considerable breadth of spike-specific CD8+ and CD4+ T cell responses has reportedly been documented following vaccination.

Some clones are missing from TCRdb's copy, which holds only in-frame ones; the method was immunoSEQ multiplex PCR. Counted here are about 350,000 clones, roughly nine tenths occurring once; the ten biggest clones make up roughly 3.9%. Germline CDR1 is KGHDR and CDR2 is SFDVKD. This CDR3 comprises 15 residues. With 7 bases removed from V and 3 bases from J, the gap between germline ends came to 16 bases. Of note for this clone: The antigen remains undetermined.

V usage is TRBV24-1 and J usage is TRBJ2-3, with D perhaps TRBD1 (6 bases). This sequence was found in a human donor who had recovered from COVID-19. The starting material was peripheral blood, obtained after recovery from COVID-19. CDR3 amino acids: CATSPGWGPTDTQYF. CDR3 coding DNA: TGTGCCACCAGCCCCGGATGGGGGCCGACAGATACGCAGTATTTT.